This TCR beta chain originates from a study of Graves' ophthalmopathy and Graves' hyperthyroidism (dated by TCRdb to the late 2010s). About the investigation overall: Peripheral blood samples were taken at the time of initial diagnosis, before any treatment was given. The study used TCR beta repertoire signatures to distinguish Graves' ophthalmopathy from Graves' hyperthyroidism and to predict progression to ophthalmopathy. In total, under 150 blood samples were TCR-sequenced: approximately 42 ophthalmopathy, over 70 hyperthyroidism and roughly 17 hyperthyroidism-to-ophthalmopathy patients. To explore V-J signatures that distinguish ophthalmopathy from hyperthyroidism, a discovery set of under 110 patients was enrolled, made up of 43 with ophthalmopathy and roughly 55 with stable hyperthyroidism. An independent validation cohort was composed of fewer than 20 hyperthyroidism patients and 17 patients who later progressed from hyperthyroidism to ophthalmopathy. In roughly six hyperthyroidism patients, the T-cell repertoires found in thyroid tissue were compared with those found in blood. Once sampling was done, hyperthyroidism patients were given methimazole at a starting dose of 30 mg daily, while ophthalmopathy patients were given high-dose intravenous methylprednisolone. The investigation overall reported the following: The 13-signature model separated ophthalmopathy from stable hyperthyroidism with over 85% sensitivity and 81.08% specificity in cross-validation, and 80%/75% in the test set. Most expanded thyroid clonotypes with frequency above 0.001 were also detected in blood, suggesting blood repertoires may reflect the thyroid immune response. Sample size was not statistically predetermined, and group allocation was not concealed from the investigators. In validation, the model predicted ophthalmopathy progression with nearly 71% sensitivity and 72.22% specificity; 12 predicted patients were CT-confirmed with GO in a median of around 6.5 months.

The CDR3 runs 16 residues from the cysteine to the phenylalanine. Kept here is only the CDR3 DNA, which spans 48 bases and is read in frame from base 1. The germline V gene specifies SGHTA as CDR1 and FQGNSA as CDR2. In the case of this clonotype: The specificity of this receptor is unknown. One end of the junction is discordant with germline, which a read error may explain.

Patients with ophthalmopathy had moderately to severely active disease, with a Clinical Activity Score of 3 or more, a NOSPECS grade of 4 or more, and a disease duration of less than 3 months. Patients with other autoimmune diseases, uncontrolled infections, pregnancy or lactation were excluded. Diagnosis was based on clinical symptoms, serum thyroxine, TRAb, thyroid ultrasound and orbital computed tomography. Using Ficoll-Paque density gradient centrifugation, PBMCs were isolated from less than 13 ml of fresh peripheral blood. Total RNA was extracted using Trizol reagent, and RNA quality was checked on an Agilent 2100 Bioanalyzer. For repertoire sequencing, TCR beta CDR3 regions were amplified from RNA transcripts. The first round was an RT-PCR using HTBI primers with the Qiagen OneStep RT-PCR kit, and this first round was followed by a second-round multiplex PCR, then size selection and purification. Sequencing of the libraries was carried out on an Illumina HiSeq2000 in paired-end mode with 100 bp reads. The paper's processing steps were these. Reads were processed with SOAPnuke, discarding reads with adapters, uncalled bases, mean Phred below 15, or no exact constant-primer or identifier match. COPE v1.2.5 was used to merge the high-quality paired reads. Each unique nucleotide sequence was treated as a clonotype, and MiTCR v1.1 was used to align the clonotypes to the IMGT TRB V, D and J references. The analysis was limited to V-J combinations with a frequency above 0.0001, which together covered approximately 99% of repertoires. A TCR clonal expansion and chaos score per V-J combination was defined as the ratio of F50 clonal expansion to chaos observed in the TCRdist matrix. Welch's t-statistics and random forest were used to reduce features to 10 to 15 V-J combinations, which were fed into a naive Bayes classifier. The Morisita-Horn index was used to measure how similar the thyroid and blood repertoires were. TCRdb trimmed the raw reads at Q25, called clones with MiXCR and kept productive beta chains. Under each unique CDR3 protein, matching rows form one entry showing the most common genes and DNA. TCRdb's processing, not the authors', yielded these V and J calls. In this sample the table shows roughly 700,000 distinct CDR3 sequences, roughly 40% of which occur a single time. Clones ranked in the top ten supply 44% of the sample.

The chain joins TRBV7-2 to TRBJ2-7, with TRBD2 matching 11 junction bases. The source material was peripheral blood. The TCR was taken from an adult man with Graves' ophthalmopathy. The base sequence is TGCGCCAGCAGCCAAGTGAGAGCTAGCGGGAGGTACGAGCAGTACTTC. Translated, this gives CASSQVRASGRYEQYF.